The clone carrying this T cell receptor beta chain was seen only a few times. Its matching antigen is unknown. The sample belongs to a study of T cell repertoires in cytomegalovirus infection. Study information: HLA-B-restricted CMV epitopes that are well studied were used alongside recently identified HLA-C-restricted ones.

TCRdb re-called the reads through MiXCR, storing one row per CDR3 protein. The sample yields tens of thousands of distinct CDR3 sequences, approximately 46% seen once. Germline V gene data show CDR1 as SEHNR and CDR2 as FQNEAQ (reference sequence). Trimming took 5 bases from V and 2 from J; bases not matched to a gene: 14. The CDR3 has 19 residues. The sequence was obtained from a human donor in good health (CMV status not recorded). Some clones in this sample may be carry-over from other donors' samples. Here the sequenced sample was CD8+ T cells from cultured PBMCs, taken from culture after CMV antigen stimulation. The V gene is TRBV7-9, the J gene TRBJ2-1; 11 bases map to TRBD2. The CDR3, as DNA: TGTGCCAGCAGCCCCCCAACTAGCGGGAGACTATGGCCCTACAATGAGCAGTTCTTC. This translates into CASSPPTSGRLWPYNEQFF.